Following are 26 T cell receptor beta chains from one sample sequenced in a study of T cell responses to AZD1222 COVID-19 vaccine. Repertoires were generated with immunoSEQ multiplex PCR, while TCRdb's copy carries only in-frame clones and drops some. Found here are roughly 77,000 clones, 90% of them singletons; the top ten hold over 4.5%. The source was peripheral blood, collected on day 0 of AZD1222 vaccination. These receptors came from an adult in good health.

In DNA form, the CDR3 reads TGTGCCAGCAGCCATCCCGGGCCGGGCCTCTACGAGCAGTACTTC. Its protein product is CASSHPGPGLYEQYF. V usage is TRBV14 and J usage is TRBJ2-7; D remains ambiguous. Germline V gene data show CDR1 as SGHDN and CDR2 as FVKESK. Trimming removed 3 bases from V and 3 bases from J, with 15 bases in between. The CDR3 has 15 residues.

DNA for the CDR3: TGTGCCACCAGCAGAGGCGGATACTCTGGGGCCAACGTCCTGACTTTC. Translating gives CATSRGGYSGANVLTF. This chain connects TRBV15 to TRBJ2-6; D gene uncertain. This CDR3 region has 16 residues. The germline V and J ends were trimmed by 1 base and 0 bases, with 7 bases remaining between them. Germline-derived CDR1 and CDR2 are LNHNV and YYDKDF (reference sequence).

The CDR3 DNA is TGTGCCAGCCGGAGCTCTGGAAACACCATATATTTT. Amino acid sequence: CASRSSGNTIYF. The gene calls are TRBV5-6 and TRBJ1-3; D unresolved. V was clipped by 7 bases and J by 0 bases, with 5 bases between them. The germline gives CDR1 SGHDT, CDR2 YYEEEE. The CDR3 is 12 amino acids.

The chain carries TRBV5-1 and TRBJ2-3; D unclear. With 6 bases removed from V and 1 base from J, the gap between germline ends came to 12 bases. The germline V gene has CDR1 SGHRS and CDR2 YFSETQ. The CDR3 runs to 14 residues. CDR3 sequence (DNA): TGCGCCAGCAATCCTAAGGAAGGCACAGATACGCAGTATTTT. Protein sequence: CASNPKEGTDTQYF. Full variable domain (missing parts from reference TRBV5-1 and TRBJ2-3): KAGVTQTPRYLIKTRGQQVTLSCSPISGHRSVSWYQQTPGQGLQFLFEYFSETQRNKGNFPGRFSGRQFSNSRSEMNVSTLELGDSALYLCASNPKEGTDTQYFGPGTRLTVL.

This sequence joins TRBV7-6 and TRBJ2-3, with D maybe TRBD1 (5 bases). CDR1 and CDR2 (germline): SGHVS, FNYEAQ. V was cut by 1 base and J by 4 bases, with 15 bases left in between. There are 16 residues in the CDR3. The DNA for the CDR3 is TGTGCCAGCAGCTTAGGCAGGGTAGGATGGGCAGATACGCAGTATTTT. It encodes CASSLGRVGWADTQYF. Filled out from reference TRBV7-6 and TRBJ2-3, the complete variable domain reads GAGVSQSPRYKVTKRGQDVALRCDPISGHVSLYWYRQALGQGPEFLTYFNYEAQQDKSGLPNDRFSAERPEGSISTLTIQRTEQRDSAMYRCASSLGRVGWADTQYFGPGTRLTVL.

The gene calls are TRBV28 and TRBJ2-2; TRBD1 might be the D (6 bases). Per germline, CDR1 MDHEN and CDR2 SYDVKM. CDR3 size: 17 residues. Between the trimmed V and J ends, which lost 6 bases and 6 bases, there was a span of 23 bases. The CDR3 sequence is CASSLSTGTIRSGELFF. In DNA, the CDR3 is TGTGCCAGCAGCCTTTCGACCGGGACAATACGATCCGGGGAGCTGTTTTTT.

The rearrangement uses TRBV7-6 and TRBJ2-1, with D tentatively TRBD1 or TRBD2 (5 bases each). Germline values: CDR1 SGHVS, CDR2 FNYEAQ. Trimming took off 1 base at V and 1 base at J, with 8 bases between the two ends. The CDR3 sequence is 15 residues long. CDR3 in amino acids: CASSLDWGSYNEQFF. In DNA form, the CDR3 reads TGTGCCAGCAGCTTAGATTGGGGGTCCTACAATGAGCAGTTCTTC.

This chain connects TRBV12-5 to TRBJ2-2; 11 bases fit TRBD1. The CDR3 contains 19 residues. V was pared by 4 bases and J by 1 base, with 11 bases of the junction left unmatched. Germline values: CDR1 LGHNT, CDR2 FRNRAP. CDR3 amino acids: CASGCPVSGTGGNTGELFF. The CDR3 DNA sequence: TGTGCTAGTGGTTGCCCCGTTTCCGGGACAGGGGGGAACACCGGGGAGCTGTTTTTT.

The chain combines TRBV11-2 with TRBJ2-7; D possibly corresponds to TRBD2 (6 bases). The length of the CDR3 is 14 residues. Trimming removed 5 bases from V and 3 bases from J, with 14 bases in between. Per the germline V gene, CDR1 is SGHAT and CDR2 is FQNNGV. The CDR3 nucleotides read TGTGCCAGCAGCACCCGACTAGTCAGCTACGAGCAGTACTTC. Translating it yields CASSTRLVSYEQYF.

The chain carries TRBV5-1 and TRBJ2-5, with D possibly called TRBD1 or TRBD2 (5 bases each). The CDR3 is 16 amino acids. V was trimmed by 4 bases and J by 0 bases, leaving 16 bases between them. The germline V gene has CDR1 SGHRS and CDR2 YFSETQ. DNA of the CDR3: TGCGCCAGCAGCCTCCCCGGGGCCGCTAACCAAGAGACCCAGTACTTC. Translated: CASSLPGAANQETQYF.

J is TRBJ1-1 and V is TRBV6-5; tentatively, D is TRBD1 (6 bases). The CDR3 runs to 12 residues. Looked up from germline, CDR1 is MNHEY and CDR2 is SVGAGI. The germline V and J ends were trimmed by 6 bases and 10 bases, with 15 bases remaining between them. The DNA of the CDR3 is TGTGCCAGCAGCTCATTCCAGGGGAGAGCTTTCTTT. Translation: CASSSFQGRAFF.

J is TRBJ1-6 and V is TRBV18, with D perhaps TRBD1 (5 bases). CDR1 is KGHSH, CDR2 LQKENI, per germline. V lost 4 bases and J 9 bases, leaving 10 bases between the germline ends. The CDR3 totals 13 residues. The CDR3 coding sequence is TGTGCCAGCTCACAGGGGAGCATTTCACCCCTCCACTTT. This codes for CASSQGSISPLHF.

The CDR3 region is CASSLAGRRTDTQYF. The CDR3 DNA sequence: TGTGCCAGCAGCTTAGCCGGGAGGAGGACAGATACGCAGTATTTT. The rearrangement links TRBV7-2 to TRBJ2-3, with 7 bases lining up with TRBD2. Trimming took 0 bases from V and 3 from J; bases not matched to a gene: 3. Germline lookup yields CDR1 SGHTA and CDR2 FQGNSA. The CDR3 is 15 amino acids.

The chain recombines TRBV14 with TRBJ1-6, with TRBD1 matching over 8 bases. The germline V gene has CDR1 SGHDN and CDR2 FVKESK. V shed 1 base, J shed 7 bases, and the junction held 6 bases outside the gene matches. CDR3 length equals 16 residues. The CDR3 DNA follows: TGTGCCAGCAGCCAAGGGCAGGGGGCGTCCAATTCACCCCTCCACTTT. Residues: CASSQGQGASNSPLHF.

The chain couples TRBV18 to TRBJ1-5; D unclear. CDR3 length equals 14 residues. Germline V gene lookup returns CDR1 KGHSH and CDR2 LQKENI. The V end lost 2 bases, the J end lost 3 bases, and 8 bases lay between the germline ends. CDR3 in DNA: TGTGCCAGCTCACCAGTCGGTACCAATCAGCCCCAGCATTTT. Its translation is CASSPVGTNQPQHF.

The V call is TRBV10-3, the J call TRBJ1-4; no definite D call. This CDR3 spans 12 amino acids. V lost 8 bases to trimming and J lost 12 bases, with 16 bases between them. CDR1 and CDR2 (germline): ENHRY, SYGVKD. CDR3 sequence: CAIGPPGRELFF. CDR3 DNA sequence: TGTGCCATCGGTCCCCCGGGCCGGGAACTGTTTTTT.

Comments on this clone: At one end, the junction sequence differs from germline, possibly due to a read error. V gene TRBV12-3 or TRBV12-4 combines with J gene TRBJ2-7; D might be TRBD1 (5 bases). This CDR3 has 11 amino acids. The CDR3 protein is CASSTTGSTDF. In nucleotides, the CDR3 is TGTGCCAGCAGTACAACAGGCTCGACGGACTTC.

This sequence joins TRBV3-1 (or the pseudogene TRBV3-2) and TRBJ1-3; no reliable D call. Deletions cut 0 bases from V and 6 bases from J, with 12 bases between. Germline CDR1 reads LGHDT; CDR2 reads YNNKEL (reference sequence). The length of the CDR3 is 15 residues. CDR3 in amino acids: CASSQEISWVNTIYF. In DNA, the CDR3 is TGTGCCAGCAGCCAAGAAATCAGTTGGGTAAACACCATATATTTT.

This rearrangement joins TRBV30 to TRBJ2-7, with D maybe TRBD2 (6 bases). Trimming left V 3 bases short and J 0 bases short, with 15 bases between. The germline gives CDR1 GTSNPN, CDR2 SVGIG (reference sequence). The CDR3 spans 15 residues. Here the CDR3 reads CAWRSTAGSSYEQYF. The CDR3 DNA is TGTGCCTGGAGATCGACCGCGGGGTCCTCCTACGAGCAGTACTTC.

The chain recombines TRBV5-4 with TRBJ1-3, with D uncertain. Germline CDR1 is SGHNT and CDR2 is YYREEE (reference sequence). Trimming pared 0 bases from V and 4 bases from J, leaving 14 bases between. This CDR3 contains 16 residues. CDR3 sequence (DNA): TGTGCCAGCAGCTTGGTCCCCCAGATTACCGGAAACACCATATATTTT. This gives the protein CASSLVPQITGNTIYF.

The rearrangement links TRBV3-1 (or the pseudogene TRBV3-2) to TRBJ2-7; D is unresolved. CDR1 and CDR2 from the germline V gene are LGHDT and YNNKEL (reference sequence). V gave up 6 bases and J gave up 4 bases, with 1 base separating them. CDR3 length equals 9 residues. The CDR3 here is CASSYEQYF. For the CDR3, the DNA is TGTGCCAGCAGTTACGAGCAGTACTTC.

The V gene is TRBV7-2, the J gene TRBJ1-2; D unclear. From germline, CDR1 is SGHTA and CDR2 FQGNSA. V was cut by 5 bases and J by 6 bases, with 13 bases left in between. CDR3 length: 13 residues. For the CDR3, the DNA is TGTGCCAGCAGCCCCCAAAGAGGGAATGGCTACACCTTC. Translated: CASSPQRGNGYTF.

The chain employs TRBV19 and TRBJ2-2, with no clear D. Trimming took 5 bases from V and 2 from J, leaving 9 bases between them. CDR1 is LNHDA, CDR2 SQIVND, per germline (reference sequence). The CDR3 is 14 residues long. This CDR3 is CASSPHKNTGELFF. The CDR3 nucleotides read TGTGCCAGTAGTCCGCACAAAAACACCGGGGAGCTGTTTTTT.

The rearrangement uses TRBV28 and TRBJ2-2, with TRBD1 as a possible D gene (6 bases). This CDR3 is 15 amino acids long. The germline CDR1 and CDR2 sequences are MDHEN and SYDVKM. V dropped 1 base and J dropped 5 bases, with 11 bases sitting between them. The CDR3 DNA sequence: TGTGCCAGCAGTTTATTGGGGGCAGGGACCGGGGAGCTGTTTTTT. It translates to CASSLLGAGTGELFF.

CDR3 bases: TGTGCCAGTAGTATAGTGGGTGAGCAGTTCTTC. This sequence encodes CASSIVGEQFF. The V gene is TRBV19, the J gene TRBJ2-1; D remains ambiguous. Germline CDR1 and CDR2: LNHDA and SQIVND (reference sequence). V lost 1 base to trimming and J lost 9 bases, with 4 bases between them. CDR3 length equals 11 residues.

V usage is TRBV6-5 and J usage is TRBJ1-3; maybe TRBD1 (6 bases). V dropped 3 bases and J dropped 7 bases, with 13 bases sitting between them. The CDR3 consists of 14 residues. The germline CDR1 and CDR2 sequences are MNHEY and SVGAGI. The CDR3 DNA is TGTGCCAGCAGTTATTCAGGGGCTGAGAACACCATATATTTT. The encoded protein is CASSYSGAENTIYF.